This T cell receptor (beta chain) was sequenced during a study of OX40 agonist ivuxolimab in advanced cancers. Regarding the study as a whole: With doses of 0.1-3.0 mg/kg, partial responders showed among the lowest clonal expansion. Both CD4+ and CD8+ T cell populations in blood had undergone clonal expansion by week 6 at 0.1 to 3.0 mg/kg.

Of note for this clone: What it binds is unknown.

Germline V gives CDR1 ENHRY, CDR2 SYGVKD. V shed 2 bases and J shed 2 bases, with 9 bases lying between them. The CDR3 has 14 amino acids. TCRdb's copy holds only in-frame clones and misses some; the assay was immunoSEQ multiplex PCR. This repertoire shows 30,000 to 45,000 clones, over 80% found once; its top ten account for roughly 32%. The source is an adult with an advanced solid tumor such as melanoma, head and neck, liver or kidney cancer. The J gene is TRBJ2-5, the V gene TRBV10-3; tentative D call: TRBD1 (6 bases). The source was CD4+ or CD8+ T cells sorted from blood, collected in a trial of the OX40 agonist ivuxolimab. CDR3 bases: TGTGCCATCAGTGAGCCAACAGGGCAAGAGACCCAGTACTTC. This gives the protein CAISEPTGQETQYF.